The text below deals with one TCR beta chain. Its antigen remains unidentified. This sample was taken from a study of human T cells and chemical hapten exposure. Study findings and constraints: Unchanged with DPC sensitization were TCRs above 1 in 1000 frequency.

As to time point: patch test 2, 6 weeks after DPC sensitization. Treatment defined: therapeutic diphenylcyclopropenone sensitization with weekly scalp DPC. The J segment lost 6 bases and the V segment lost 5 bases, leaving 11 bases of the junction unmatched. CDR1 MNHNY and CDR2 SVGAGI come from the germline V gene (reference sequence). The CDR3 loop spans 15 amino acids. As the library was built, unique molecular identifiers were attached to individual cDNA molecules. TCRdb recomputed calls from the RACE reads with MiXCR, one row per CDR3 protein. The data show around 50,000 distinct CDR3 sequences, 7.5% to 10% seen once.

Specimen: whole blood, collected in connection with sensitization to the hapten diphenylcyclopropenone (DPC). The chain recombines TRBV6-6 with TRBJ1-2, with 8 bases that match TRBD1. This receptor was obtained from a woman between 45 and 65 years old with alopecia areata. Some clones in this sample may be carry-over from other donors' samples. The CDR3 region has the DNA TGTGCCAGCAGTAATACCAACCCGACAGGGGATGGCTACACCTTC. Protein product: CASSNTNPTGDGYTF.